The following is a T cell receptor beta chain sequence with its context. The target antigen is unknown. This record belongs to a study of T cells in Graves' hyperthyroidism and ophthalmopathy. Amplification of TCR beta CDR3 regions was performed using RNA transcripts as template. A set of HTBI primers served as the primers for a first-round RT-PCR of the TCR CDR3. TCRdb re-called the multiplex PCR reads through MiXCR, storing one row per CDR3 protein. The sample has approximately 560,000 distinct CDR3 sequences, 46% seen once. Study observations and caveats: Researchers found most expanded thyroid clonotypes above 0.001 in blood as well.

Stable Graves' hyperthyroidism meant no ophthalmopathy progression within 18 months. Uncontrolled infection, other autoimmune disease, pregnancy or lactation barred patients from enrollment. V shed 3 bases and J 5 bases; nucleotides not matched to a gene: 9. The length of the CDR3 is 14 residues. The germline V gene has CDR1 SQVTM and CDR2 ANQGSEA. The source material was peripheral blood or thyroid tissue (not recorded which). The source of this sequence is a young woman with Graves' hyperthyroidism. This chain connects TRBV29-1 to TRBJ2-5; 7 bases fit TRBD2. In DNA, the CDR3 is TGCAGCGTTGAGAGGGTGGGAGGGCCGGAGACCCAGTACTTC. It codes for CSVERVGGPETQYF.